This note documents a single T cell receptor beta chain sequence. Measured with immunoSEQ multiplex PCR; TCRdb has only the in-frame clones, and not every one. Of some 70,000 clones in the sample, around nine tenths were seen once. The sample is drawn from a study of siplizumab effects on memory and regulatory T cells. Trimming cost V 2 bases and J 2 bases; bases outside gene matches: 5. This CDR3 has 16 residues. CDR1 is LGHNA, CDR2 YNFKEQ, per germline. The chain links TRBV4-2 to TRBJ2-7; 11 positions match TRBD2. The sequenced sample was Tregs sorted from blood. The origin of this receptor is a human donor in good health. CDR3 coding DNA: TGTGCCAGCAGCCAATCGACTAGCGGGGCGACCTACGAGCAGTACTTC. Amino acid sequence: CASSQSTSGATYEQYF.